This T cell receptor (beta chain) was retrieved from a study of shared clonotypes between healthy human individuals. Terminally differentiated effector memory CD45RA+ cells were excluded by CCR7 positive selection of CD45RO-negative cells. Germline CDR1 SGHDT, CDR2 YYEEEE. The length of the CDR3 is 17 residues. The germline V and J ends were trimmed by 0 bases and 0 bases, with 15 bases remaining between them. Genomic DNA (from each subset) was split evenly across several immunoSEQ plates. Sequenced by immunoSEQ multiplex PCR; TCRdb stores in-frame clones only, minus some. In the table there are about 2 million clones, just under 95% of which are singletons.

This TCR came from a man aged 18 to 30 in good health. The specimen sequenced was naive CD8+ T cells sorted from blood. The genes are TRBV5-6 and TRBJ1-1, with no clear D. The CDR3 region is CASSLGVLTVMNTEAFF. The DNA for the CDR3 is TGTGCCAGCAGCTTGGGCGTCCTCACTGTTATGAACACTGAAGCTTTCTTT.